This passage covers 29 T cell receptor beta chains from one sample sequenced in a study of shared clonotypes between healthy human individuals. Assay: immunoSEQ multiplex PCR; the TCRdb copy retains only in-frame clones and omits some. The sample shows roughly 640,000 clones, about 74% of them seen only once. Sample: memory CD4+ T cells sorted from blood. Subset defined: CD45RA-negative fraction. These receptor sequences come from a woman in her twenties or thirties in good health.

Here the CDR3 DNA reads TGCGCCAGCAGCATCGGACTAGCGGGGCTCGTTATTACAGATACGCAGTATTTT. It codes for CASSIGLAGLVITDTQYF. The chain carries TRBV5-1 and TRBJ2-3; the match to TRBD2 covers 12 bases. The V gene's germline CDR1 is SGHRS and CDR2 YFSETQ. The V and J ends lost 4 bases and 3 bases, in that order; junction bases with no gene match: 12. The CDR3 consists of 18 residues.

Ten or more counts support this clone. V and J are TRBV5-4 and TRBJ2-7, with 7 bases aligning to TRBD2. This CDR3 is built from 15 residues. After removal of 6 bases from V and 2 bases from J, the junction contained 11 bases not matched to a gene. Germline V CDR1 and CDR2: SGHNT, YYREEE (reference sequence). CDR3 sequence reads: CASKWDVGGTYEQYF. CDR3 in DNA: TGTGCCAGCAAATGGGATGTGGGGGGGACCTACGAGCAGTACTTC.

V gene TRBV7-8 combines with J gene TRBJ2-3; tentative D call: TRBD2 (6 bases). V was clipped by 6 bases and J by 1 base, with 11 bases between them. CDR1 and CDR2 from the germline V gene are SGHVS and FQNEAQ. The CDR3 covers 14 residues. The CDR3 here is CASRFPGGTDTQYF. The CDR3 DNA is TGTGCCAGCAGGTTTCCGGGAGGCACAGATACGCAGTATTTT.

The chain combines TRBV7-9 with TRBJ2-3; D remains unclear. The germline V and J ends were trimmed by 1 base and 7 bases, with 15 bases remaining between them. CDR3 size: 15 residues. Germline loops: CDR1 SEHNR, CDR2 FQNEAQ (reference sequence). The CDR3 sequence: CASSLGPASQNTQYF. DNA for the CDR3: TGTGCCAGCAGCTTAGGCCCTGCTTCTCAGAATACGCAGTATTTT.

This clone was counted a few times. The J gene is TRBJ2-7, the V gene TRBV29-1, with 7 bases fitting TRBD1. Germline V CDR1 and CDR2: SQVTM, ANQGSEA. The CDR3 has 13 residues. Trimming removed 5 bases from V and 1 base from J; junction bases left unmatched: 5. CDR3 in amino acids: CSVRQGPSYEQYF. CDR3 in DNA: TGCAGCGTTCGACAGGGACCATCCTACGAGCAGTACTTC.

In DNA form, the CDR3 reads TGCAGCGTTGAAGCGGCAGGGGGCACTGAAGCTTTCTTT. Its translation is CSVEAAGGTEAFF. V usage is TRBV29-1 and J usage is TRBJ1-1, with 7 bases aligning to TRBD1. The germline CDR1 and CDR2 sequences are SQVTM and ANQGSEA. The CDR3 has 13 residues. Unmatched junction bases numbered 3, after V lost 1 base and J lost 4 bases.

The chain has TRBV4-2 and TRBJ2-3, with D unresolved. This CDR3 has 14 amino acids. Germline V gene sequence: CDR1 LGHNA, CDR2 YNFKEQ. V was clipped by 3 bases and J by 4 bases, with 11 bases between them. The CDR3 DNA reads as TGTGCCAGCAGCCAGGTTCCCGCGGCAGATACGCAGTATTTT. Amino acid sequence: CASSQVPAADTQYF.

The chain employs TRBV6-5 and TRBJ1-2; D not certain. The CDR3 has 13 residues. V dropped 4 bases and J dropped 4 bases, with 10 bases sitting between them. Per germline, CDR1 MNHEY and CDR2 SVGAGI. The CDR3 protein is CASSSSFPYGYTF. The CDR3 nucleotides are TGTGCCAGCAGTTCGTCCTTCCCCTATGGCTACACCTTC.

The J gene is TRBJ2-3, the V gene TRBV7-9; TRBD2 aligns across 7 bases. CDR3 length: 17 residues. The junction had 12 bases not matched to a gene; V was cut back by 2 bases and J by 4 bases. The germline gives CDR1 SEHNR, CDR2 FQNEAQ (reference sequence). For the CDR3, the DNA is TGTGCCAGCAGCTTACTAATCGGCGGGAGCTGGGCAGATACGCAGTATTTT. Residues: CASSLLIGGSWADTQYF.

The V gene is TRBV28, the J gene TRBJ2-4; unclear D gene. CDR1 MDHEN and CDR2 SYDVKM come from the germline V gene. The CDR3 length is 14 residues. V was shortened by 3 bases and J by 2 bases, with 8 bases between the two germline ends. The CDR3 sequence is CASSFGGPKNIQYF. The DNA for the CDR3 is TGTGCCAGCAGTTTCGGCGGACCCAAAAACATTCAGTACTTC.

This clone was observed a handful of times. The rearrangement joins TRBV6-4 to TRBJ2-2; no definite D call. In germline, CDR1 is MRHNA, CDR2 SNTAGT. CDR3 length: 13 residues. V was trimmed by 6 bases and J by 4 bases, leaving 9 bases between them. CDR3 coding DNA: TGTGCCAGCAGGCAAGGGCTCACCGGGGAGCTGTTTTTT. Translated, it gives CASRQGLTGELFF.

This clone was seen just once. The rearrangement joins TRBV18 to TRBJ2-1, with 8 bases that match TRBD2. The CDR3 consists of 16 residues. J lost 8 bases, V lost 2 bases, and 11 bases had no gene match. The germline CDR1 and CDR2 sequences are KGHSH and LQKENI. CDR3 in DNA: TGTGCCAGCTCACCAAGGACTAGCACGAGGGTCCATGAGCAGTTCTTC. This gives the protein CASSPRTSTRVHEQFF.

The V call is TRBV15, the J call TRBJ2-7; TRBD1 agrees at 10 bases. CDR1 is LNHNV, CDR2 YYDKDF, per germline (reference sequence). The V segment lost 0 bases and the J segment 3 bases; nucleotides outside the gene matches: 5. This CDR3 is 16 amino acids long. CDR3 loop: CATSRDPGQGHYEQYF. DNA for the CDR3: TGTGCCACCAGCAGAGATCCGGGACAGGGGCACTACGAGCAGTACTTC. Variable domain in full (rest from reference TRBV15 and TRBJ2-7): DAMVIQNPRYQVTQFGKPVTLSCSQTLNHNVMYWYQQKSSQAPKLLFHYYDKDFNNEADTPDNFQSRRPNTSFCFLDIRSPGLGDTAMYLCATSRDPGQGHYEQYFGPGTRLTVT.

The chain carries TRBV10-3 and TRBJ1-1; 7 bases fit TRBD1. Germline V gives CDR1 ENHRY, CDR2 SYGVKD. Unmatched junction bases numbered 12, after V lost 8 bases and J lost 3 bases. This CDR3 has 15 residues. The CDR3 is CAIGAQGGFDTEAFF. Here the CDR3 DNA reads TGTGCCATCGGGGCCCAGGGGGGGTTTGACACTGAAGCTTTCTTT.

This clone was picked up a small number of times. At the DNA level, this CDR3 is encoded by other sequences in the same sample as well. The V and J genes are TRBV5-1 and TRBJ2-1; tentative D call: TRBD2 (5 bases). CDR3 length: 15 amino acids. V was pared by 0 bases and J by 3 bases, with 10 bases between. Germline V gene sequence: CDR1 SGHRS, CDR2 YFSETQ. CDR3 sequence reads: CASSLASGNYNEQFF. CDR3 DNA: TGCGCCAGCAGCTTGGCCAGCGGAAACTACAATGAGCAGTTCTTC.

Concerning this clone itself: The sample has other DNA sequences that encode this CDR3 too. The chain recombines TRBV5-1 with TRBJ2-2; 13 bases match TRBD2. Germline assignment: CDR1 SGHRS and CDR2 YFSETQ. This CDR3 has 17 amino acids. The J segment lost 2 bases and the V segment lost 3 bases, leaving 4 bases of the junction unmatched. As DNA, the CDR3 is TGCGCCAGCAGCTGGACTAGCGGGAGCCCTAACACCGGGGAGCTGTTTTTT. This sequence encodes CASSWTSGSPNTGELFF.

This clone was seen a single time. This rearrangement joins TRBV12-2 to TRBJ2-5; TRBD1 is the table's D call and was not checked against the DNA. TRBV12-2 is a listed pseudogene. CDR3 length: 15 residues. The CDR3 DNA is TGTGCAAGCCCGATCAAACAGGGGACCCAAGAGACCCAGTACTTC. It translates to CASPIKQGTQETQYF.

Of note for this clone: This same CDR3 is encoded by further DNA sequences in the sample. This chain connects TRBV5-4 to TRBJ2-7, with unresolved D. Germline loops: CDR1 SGHNT, CDR2 YYREEE (reference sequence). Trimming cost V 2 bases and J 1 base, with 7 bases left between them. CDR3 length: 13 residues. The CDR3 DNA reads as TGTGCCAGCAGCTTTAAGGGTTCCTACGAGCAGTACTTC. It translates to CASSFKGSYEQYF. The full variable domain, its missing parts supplied by reference TRBV5-4 and TRBJ2-7, is ETGVTQSPTHLIKTRGQQVTLRCSSQSGHNTVSWYQQALGQGPQFIFQYYREEENGRGNFPPRFSGLQFPNYSSELNVNALELDDSALYLCASSFKGSYEQYFGPGTRLTVT.

Comment on this clone: A much larger clone differs from this one at a single base, so this may be a read error. This same CDR3 is encoded by further DNA sequences in the sample. The chain couples TRBV20-1 to TRBJ2-7, with TRBD2 as a possible D gene (5 bases). The germline V gene has CDR1 DFQATT and CDR2 SNEGSKA (reference sequence). Trimming removed 3 bases at V and 3 bases at J, with 6 bases between. The CDR3 is 11 amino acids. The CDR3 here is CSASGNYEQYF. In DNA form, the CDR3 reads TGCAGTGCTAGCGGGAACTACGAGCAGTACTTC.

V gene TRBV5-1 combines with J gene TRBJ2-4; D unresolved. The CDR3 totals 14 residues. V was pared by 0 bases and J by 7 bases, with 11 bases between. Germline-derived CDR1 and CDR2 are SGHRS and YFSETQ. CDR3 DNA: TGCGCCAGCAGCTTGGGACCCGTGAGCAACATTCAGTACTTC. Its translation: CASSLGPVSNIQYF.

This chain connects TRBV7-9 to TRBJ2-3; D is possibly TRBD1 or TRBD2 (5 bases each). V lost 1 base and J lost 9, with 20 bases in between. The CDR3 is 16 residues long. Germline assignment: CDR1 SEHNR and CDR2 FQNEAQ (reference sequence). The CDR3 DNA reads as TGTGCCAGCAGCTTAGGGGACGGCCGGTTCTATGGCACGCAGTATTTT. Residues: CASSLGDGRFYGTQYF.

This CDR3 reads CASRRPGRHTDTQYF. In DNA, the CDR3 is TGTGCCAGCAGGCGCCCGGGACGACACACAGATACGCAGTATTTT. The V call is TRBV11-2, the J call TRBJ2-3; the D gene could be TRBD1 or TRBD2 (5 bases each). Per germline, CDR1 SGHAT and CDR2 FQNNGV. The CDR3 runs 15 residues. Trimming shortened V by 6 bases and J by 2 bases, and 15 bases separated the two germline ends. Based on the CDR3 plus reference TRBV11-2 and TRBJ2-3, the full variable domain is EAGVAQSPRYKIIEKRQSVAFWCNPISGHATLYWYQQILGQGPKLLIQFQNNGVVDDSQLPKDRFSAERLKGVDSTLKIQPAKLEDSAVYLCASRRPGRHTDTQYFGPGTRLTVL.

This chain uses TRBV28 with TRBJ2-4; maybe TRBD2 (5 bases). Germline V lookup: CDR1 MDHEN, CDR2 SYDVKM. V was cut by 6 bases and J by 6 bases, with 18 bases left in between. The CDR3 consists of 15 residues. The CDR3 DNA is TGTGCCAGCAGCCGAAGTCGTGGCGGACTAAACATTCAGTACTTC. Encoded protein: CASSRSRGGLNIQYF.

This chain joins TRBV5-1 and TRBJ2-2; tentatively, D is TRBD2 (5 bases). The CDR3 covers 15 residues. Trimming stripped 4 bases from V and 4 bases from J, with 14 bases between. Germline V gene data show CDR1 as SGHRS and CDR2 as YFSETQ. The CDR3 coding sequence is TGCGCCAGCAGCCGAGGACTGACCGGCACCGGGGAGCTGTTTTTT. As protein: CASSRGLTGTGELFF. Full variable domain (outside the CDR3, taken from reference TRBV5-1 and TRBJ2-2): KAGVTQTPRYLIKTRGQQVTLSCSPISGHRSVSWYQQTPGQGLQFLFEYFSETQRNKGNFPGRFSGRQFSNSRSEMNVSTLELGDSALYLCASSRGLTGTGELFFGEGSRLTVL.

V is TRBV29-1 and J is TRBJ2-3, with D unclear. Germline V gives CDR1 SQVTM, CDR2 ANQGSEA. The CDR3 consists of 11 residues. The ends were cut back, 5 bases at V and 3 bases at J, with 6 bases in the middle. In nucleotides, the CDR3 is TGCAGCGTTAGCCTAACAGATACGCAGTATTTT. Amino acids: CSVSLTDTQYF.

In this sample, this clone turned up a few times. The chain links TRBV30 to TRBJ1-1; 8 nucleotides agree with TRBD1. V lost 4 bases and J lost 4; bases outside the gene matches: 11. This CDR3 region has 15 residues. Germline CDR1 and CDR2: GTSNPN and SVGIG (reference sequence). CDR3: CAWTNGQGWVTEAFF. DNA for the CDR3: TGTGCCTGGACTAACGGACAGGGTTGGGTCACTGAAGCTTTCTTT.

In regard to this clone: The sample contains more than one DNA sequence encoding this CDR3. V and J are TRBV5-1 and TRBJ2-1; TRBD2 agrees at 10 bases. Trimming took 3 bases from V and 8 from J; bases not matched to a gene: 5. CDR3 length: 14 residues. Germline V CDR1 and CDR2: SGHRS, YFSETQ. CDR3 residues: CASSSSGSVDEQFF. CDR3 nucleotide sequence: TGCGCCAGCAGCTCTAGCGGGAGTGTCGATGAGCAGTTCTTC.

This clone was observed a few times. The chain recombines TRBV7-2 with TRBJ2-7; 8 nucleotides match TRBD2. The CDR3 totals 13 residues. CDR1 is SGHTA, CDR2 FQGNSA, per germline. V was pared by 5 bases and J by 6 bases, with 6 bases of the junction left unmatched. This chain's CDR3 is CASSLTGGVEQYF. The CDR3 DNA is TGTGCCAGCAGCCTCACCGGGGGGGTCGAGCAGTACTTC.

This chain connects TRBV18 to TRBJ2-5; D remains unclear. The CDR3 length is 14 residues. In germline, CDR1 is KGHSH, CDR2 LQKENI. With 6 bases removed from V and 9 bases from J, the gap between germline ends came to 20 bases. The DNA for the CDR3 is TGTGCCAGCTCCCTACACAGTACTGGTGTGGCCCAGTACTTC. Amino acid sequence: CASSLHSTGVAQYF.